This T cell receptor (beta chain) was captured by sequencing in a study of Tregs in tolerant kidney transplant recipients. The length of the CDR3 is 14 residues. Trimming shortened V by 2 bases and J by 3 bases, and 11 bases separated the two germline ends. Looked up from germline, CDR1 is KGHSH and CDR2 is LQKENI. Sequencing was performed with immunoSEQ multiplex PCR; in TCRdb, only in-frame clones are kept and a portion is missing. The ten top clones account for about 4%, within a sample of about 15,000 clones. Mixed chimerism was transient after nonmyeloablative marrow transplants from related graft donors. The study, taken as a whole, reports: Few patients were studied, so findings need validation in larger groups. Antigen-driven expansion was suggested because donor-specific Tregs expanded more than all Tregs in tolerant patients.

With respect to this clone: Its specificity is unknown. The observed sequence ends 3 residues before the CDR3 terminus, with the missing tail filled in from the germline J gene.

The receptor comes from a human patient who received a combined kidney and bone marrow transplant. T cells may partly derive from the graft donor. The chain is built from TRBV18 and TRBJ2-7; a weak D match, TRBD1 (6 bases). The material was CD4+ T cells from blood (PBMCs), obtained 12 months after the transplant. This chain's CDR3 is CASSPTGPNYEQYF. CDR3 bases read: TGTGCCAGCTCACCAACAGGGCCCAACTACGAG.